What follows are 8 T cell receptor beta chains derived from one specimen sequenced in a study of blood T cell repertoires in COVID-19. Produced via immunoSEQ multiplex PCR; TCRdb's table is partial and in-frame only. This table holds around 300,000 clones, around 90% found once. What was sequenced was peripheral blood. These receptors all stem from a man aged 50 to 60 with acute or convalescent COVID-19.

The rearrangement links TRBV29-1 to TRBJ1-1; 7 bases match TRBD1. Germline CDR1 SQVTM, CDR2 ANQGSEA. Unmatched junction bases numbered 8, after V lost 6 bases and J lost 4 bases. The CDR3 length is 13 residues. The CDR3 protein is CSVPKTGSTEAFF. The CDR3 coding sequence is TGCAGCGTCCCAAAGACAGGGAGCACTGAAGCTTTCTTT.

The genes are TRBV29-1 and TRBJ2-7; D is perhaps TRBD1 (6 bases). Germline-derived CDR1 and CDR2 are SQVTM and ANQGSEA. The CDR3 has 12 residues. V lost 8 bases, J lost 7 bases, and 18 bases lay in between. CDR3 protein: CSPRGKVWEQYF. Here the CDR3 DNA reads TGCAGCCCCAGGGGCAAGGTTTGGGAGCAGTACTTC.

The chain carries TRBV6-1 and TRBJ1-2; 7 nucleotides align to TRBD1. This CDR3 is 14 amino acids long. Germline CDR1 and CDR2: MNHNS and SASEGT. V lost 3 bases to trimming and J lost 2 bases; unmatched junction nucleotides: 3. The CDR3 loop is CASSDHRGNYGYTF. Written as DNA, the CDR3 is TGTGCCAGCAGTGACCACAGGGGAAACTATGGCTACACCTTC.

The CDR3 DNA reads as TGTGCCAGCAGCTATGCCGGGACAGCAACCTACGAGCAGTACTTC. As protein: CASSYAGTATYEQYF. The chain uses TRBV5-6 and TRBJ2-7, with 7 bases lining up with TRBD1. From germline, CDR1 is SGHDT and CDR2 YYEEEE. J gave up 2 bases and V 3 bases, and 8 bases lay outside the gene matches. CDR3 length: 15 residues.

The rearrangement uses TRBV10-3 and TRBJ1-1; 8 bases are a match to TRBD1. This CDR3 is 18 amino acids long. Germline V gene lookup returns CDR1 ENHRY and CDR2 SYGVKD. With V trimmed by 1 base and J by 1 base, 11 bases remained unmatched. The CDR3, as DNA: TGTGCCATCAGTGAGTTGGGCAGGGGGCGAGGGGGGAACACTGAAGCTTTCTTT. Protein product: CAISELGRGRGGNTEAFF.

The chain has TRBV30 and TRBJ2-5; possible D gene TRBD2, 6 bases. Germline CDR1 reads GTSNPN; CDR2 reads SVGIG (reference sequence). V shed 0 bases and J shed 4 bases, with 9 bases lying between them. This CDR3 spans 13 amino acids. CDR3 in amino acids: CAWSVVGGETQYF. The CDR3 coding sequence is TGTGCCTGGAGTGTAGTGGGGGGAGAGACCCAGTACTTC.

This chain links TRBV20-1 with TRBJ1-1, with a weak D call TRBD1 (6 bases). V shed 3 bases and J shed 1 base, with 15 bases lying between them. The CDR3 totals 15 residues. From germline, CDR1 is DFQATT and CDR2 SNEGSKA (reference sequence). The CDR3 spells CSASEDGQRNTEAFF. In nucleotides, the CDR3 is TGCAGTGCTAGTGAGGACGGACAGAGGAACACTGAAGCTTTCTTT.

V and J are TRBV7-9 and TRBJ1-1, with D perhaps TRBD1 (6 bases). CDR3 length: 15 amino acids. The germline CDR1 and CDR2 sequences are SEHNR and FQNEAQ (reference sequence). V was trimmed by 4 bases and J by 4 bases, leaving 16 bases between them. For the CDR3, the DNA is TGTGCCAGCAGCTCCCTCAGGGAAGGGGGCACTGAAGCTTTCTTT. Protein product: CASSSLREGGTEAFF.